The 27 T cell receptor beta chains reported below all come from one sample, sequenced in a study of early T cells in non-severe SARS-CoV-2 infection. TCRdb called the 5' RACE reads again in MiXCR, with one record for every CDR3 protein. The sample lists over 80,000 distinct CDR3 sequences, less than 15% occurring once. The source material was whole blood, sampled at baseline. These receptors were obtained from an adult who was a healthcare worker with PCR-confirmed SARS-CoV-2 infection or an uninfected control (not recorded which).

Only a few counts were recorded for this clonotype. The CDR3 region has the DNA TGTGCCAGCAGCCAAGTGGCTTTCGTTGGGGGAGATACGCAGTATTTT. It yields the protein CASSQVAFVGGDTQYF. The V and J genes are TRBV4-2 and TRBJ2-3; perhaps D is TRBD1 or TRBD2 (5 bases each). The V end lost 1 base, the J end lost 5 bases, and 16 bases lay between the germline ends. The CDR3 runs to 16 residues. CDR1 and CDR2 (germline): LGHNA, YNFKEQ.

The chain has TRBV11-2 and TRBJ2-7, with TRBD2 identical over 7 bases. The trim removed 3 bases at V and 2 bases at J, leaving 10 bases unmatched. This CDR3 has 16 amino acids. Germline lookup yields CDR1 SGHAT and CDR2 FQNNGV. Here the CDR3 DNA reads TGTGCCAGCAGCTTCGCTTTAGCGGGCGCTACCTACGAGCAGTACTTC. It yields the protein CASSFALAGATYEQYF.

This clonotype was observed a handful of times. The rearrangement uses TRBV29-1 and TRBJ1-1; D is unclear. CDR3 length: 12 residues. Germline CDR1 reads SQVTM; CDR2 reads ANQGSEA. Trimming left V 6 bases short and J 0 bases short, with 8 bases between. The CDR3 nucleotides read TGCAGCGTCCTCACCGTGAACACTGAAGCTTTCTTT. It translates to CSVLTVNTEAFF.

In its sample, this clonotype was seen a few times. This sequence joins TRBV18 and TRBJ2-7, with 7 bases matching TRBD2. CDR3 length: 12 amino acids. Germline CDR1 is KGHSH and CDR2 is LQKENI. V shed 5 bases, J shed 5 bases, and the junction held 3 bases outside the gene matches. The CDR3 coding sequence is TGTGCCAGCTCAGGACTAGGCCACGAGCAGTACTTC. This gives the protein CASSGLGHEQYF.

This clonotype came up a few times. The chain recombines TRBV6-2 or TRBV6-3 with TRBJ2-7, with D tentatively TRBD2 (7 bases). Germline CDR1 is MNHEY and CDR2 is SVGEGT. The CDR3 totals 15 residues. Between the trimmed V and J ends, which lost 3 bases and 3 bases, there was a span of 15 bases. CDR3 in amino acids: CASSYLAGANYEQYF. In DNA, the CDR3 is TGTGCCAGCAGTTATTTGGCGGGGGCCAACTACGAGCAGTACTTC.

Notes on this clonotype: The junction departs from the called germline gene at one end, perhaps through a read error. This chain links TRBV7-9 with TRBJ2-5; 9 bases agree with TRBD2. The CDR3 length is 14 residues. Germline CDR1 SEHNR, CDR2 FQNEAQ (reference sequence). The DNA of the CDR3 is TGTGCGAGCAGTTATTTAGCGGGAGAAGAGACCCAGTACTTC. Translation: CASSYLAGEETQYF.

The V and J genes are TRBV3-1 and TRBJ1-1; TRBD1 is a possible D gene (6 bases). This CDR3 has 15 amino acids. Trimming cost V 5 bases and J 1 base, with 14 bases left between them. In germline, CDR1 is LGHDT, CDR2 YNNKEL (reference sequence). CDR3 coding DNA: TGTGCCAGCAGCTCAACCAGGGGATGGAACACTGAAGCTTTCTTT. This encodes CASSSTRGWNTEAFF.

There are a few counts of this clonotype. The CDR3 region is CASSQARGLNSPLHF. CDR3 in DNA: TGTGCCAGCAGCCAAGCCCGAGGCCTTAATTCACCCCTCCACTTT. The rearrangement joins TRBV14 to TRBJ1-6; D is uncertain. CDR1 and CDR2 (germline): SGHDN, FVKESK. This CDR3 has 15 amino acids. The V end was cut by 1 base, the J end by 6 bases, with 10 bases between. The entire variable domain, with the rest obtained from reference TRBV14 and TRBJ1-6, is as follows: EAGVTQFPSHSVIEKGQTVTLRCDPISGHDNLYWYRRVMGKEIKFLLHFVKESKQDESGMPNNRFLAERTGGTYSTLKVQPAELEDSGVYFCASSQARGLNSPLHFGNGTRLTVT.

V usage is TRBV29-1 and J usage is TRBJ1-1; 8 nucleotides align to TRBD1. The germline V gene encodes CDR1 SQVTM and CDR2 ANQGSEA. Trimming cost V 5 bases and J 4 bases; bases outside gene matches: 9. CDR3 length: 14 amino acids. The DNA of the CDR3 is TGCAGCGTTTACTCCCAGGGGGCTAGCACTGAAGCTTTCTTT. This gives the protein CSVYSQGASTEAFF.

Many counts were recorded for this clonotype. V gene TRBV10-3 combines with J gene TRBJ2-7, with no clear D. This CDR3 region has 14 residues. In germline, CDR1 is ENHRY, CDR2 SYGVKD. V was shortened by 3 bases and J by 0 bases, with 9 bases between the two germline ends. In DNA, the CDR3 is TGTGCCATCAGTGAATCATTGTACTCCTACGAGCAGTACTTC. This gives the protein CAISESLYSYEQYF.

This clonotype was recorded many times. The chain recombines TRBV3-1 with TRBJ2-3, with 12 positions matching TRBD2. Germline V gene data show CDR1 as LGHDT and CDR2 as YNNKEL (reference sequence). Unmatched junction bases numbered 5, after V lost 4 bases and J lost 9 bases. There are 14 residues in the CDR3. In DNA form, the CDR3 reads TGTGCCAGCAGCCGGACTAGCGGGGAGTCGACGCAGTATTTT. It codes for CASSRTSGESTQYF.

This clonotype was counted at least ten times. The rearrangement joins TRBV12-3 or TRBV12-4 to TRBJ2-7, with 9 bases matching TRBD1. The CDR3 runs 14 residues. V was pared by 7 bases and J by 4 bases, with 8 bases of the junction left unmatched. The CDR3 reads CASTSRDRDYEQYF. DNA of the CDR3: TGTGCCAGCACCTCTAGGGACAGGGATTACGAGCAGTACTTC.

This clonotype was found a few times. The J gene is TRBJ1-2, the V gene TRBV28; the D gene is possibly TRBD1 (6 bases). The CDR3 covers 16 residues. From germline, CDR1 is MDHEN and CDR2 SYDVKM. V shed 5 bases and J shed 1 base, with 17 bases lying between them. The CDR3 here is CASSPLRTADNYGYTF. The CDR3 bases are TGTGCCAGCAGTCCTCTCCGGACAGCTGATAACTATGGCTACACCTTC.

Many counts were recorded for this clonotype. The chain combines TRBV7-2 with TRBJ2-5; 9 positions match TRBD2. The CDR3 loop spans 15 amino acids. Germline CDR1 is SGHTA and CDR2 is FQGNSA. Germline trimming cut 1 base from V and 5 bases from J; bases unmatched to any gene: 5. The DNA for the CDR3 is TGTGCCAGCAGCTTAGATGCTAGCGGGATTGAGACCCAGTACTTC. Translating it yields CASSLDASGIETQYF.

This chain uses TRBV2 with TRBJ2-1, with D possibly matching TRBD1 (7 bases). V was clipped by 7 bases and J by 0 bases, with 16 bases between them. The CDR3 consists of 16 residues. Germline assignment: CDR1 SNHLY and CDR2 FYNNEI. The CDR3 loop is CASTPGGGLSYNEQFF. The CDR3 DNA sequence: TGTGCCAGCACCCCCGGAGGGGGCCTCTCCTACAATGAGCAGTTCTTC.

The J gene is TRBJ2-7, the V gene TRBV5-5; 7 bases fit TRBD2. CDR1 SGHKS and CDR2 YYEKEE come from the germline V gene (reference sequence). V was pared by 4 bases and J by 2 bases, with 12 bases of the junction left unmatched. This CDR3 is built from 16 residues. Here the CDR3 reads CASSLLGAGLTYEQYF. The CDR3, as DNA: TGTGCCAGCAGCCTCCTCGGAGCGGGGTTGACCTACGAGCAGTACTTC.

This clonotype was seen more than once but under ten times. The rearrangement joins TRBV9 to TRBJ1-6; the D gene is possibly TRBD1 (5 bases). Deletions cut 3 bases from V and 16 bases from J, with 14 bases between. Germline loops: CDR1 SGDLS, CDR2 YYNGEE. CDR3 length: 12 residues. CDR3 sequence (DNA): TGTGCCAGCAGCGGGGCCAGGGAACAGCTCCACTTT. As protein: CASSGAREQLHF.

This clonotype was seen a handful of times. The genes are TRBV7-6 and TRBJ2-7; 7 bases match TRBD2. The V segment lost 2 bases and the J segment 9 bases; nucleotides outside the gene matches: 13. In germline, CDR1 is SGHVS, CDR2 FNYEAQ. CDR3 length equals 15 residues. The CDR3 sequence is CASSLRNRDPGGQYF. CDR3 nucleotides: TGTGCCAGCAGCTTACGAAACCGGGACCCGGGGGGGCAGTACTTC.

This clonotype was picked up a small number of times. This chain connects TRBV12-3 or TRBV12-4 to TRBJ1-1, with no clear D. There are 15 residues in the CDR3. The ends were cut back, 2 bases at V and 2 bases at J, with 12 bases in the middle. The CDR3 region has the DNA TGTGCCAGCAGTTTATTGACTGGCGGCAACACTGAAGCTTTCTTT. Amino acid sequence: CASSLLTGGNTEAFF.

The chain has TRBV10-2 and TRBJ2-1, with 7 bases matching TRBD2. The CDR3 extends over 17 amino acids. V dropped 8 bases and J dropped 6; count of bases not matched to a gene: 19. Germline lookup yields CDR1 WSHSY and CDR2 SAAADI. The CDR3 region is CASDPTLGSGPLNEQFF. The CDR3 coding sequence is TGCGCCAGCGACCCTACCTTGGGTAGCGGGCCACTCAATGAGCAGTTCTTC.

This clonotype was observed many times. The V call is TRBV29-1, the J call TRBJ2-6, with D unresolved. The length of the CDR3 is 15 residues. Trimming took off 3 bases at V and 0 bases at J, with 9 bases between the two ends. Germline-derived CDR1 and CDR2 are SQVTM and ANQGSEA. DNA for the CDR3: TGCAGCGTTGACGGAACGAGCTCTGGGGCCAACGTCCTGACTTTC. Protein: CSVDGTSSGANVLTF.

In this sample, this clonotype turned up many times. The chain links TRBV18 to TRBJ2-3; unclear D gene. CDR1 and CDR2 from the germline V gene are KGHSH and LQKENI. The CDR3 totals 12 residues. Trimming cost V 2 bases and J 6 bases, with 6 bases left between them. CDR3 nucleotides: TGTGCCAGCTCACCAAAAGGCGATACGCAGTATTTT. As protein: CASSPKGDTQYF.

This clonotype was detected many times. The chain carries TRBV20-1 and TRBJ2-3; perhaps TRBD2 as D (6 bases). CDR1 DFQATT and CDR2 SNEGSKA come from the germline V gene (reference sequence). Trimming took off 1 base at V and 6 bases at J, with 11 bases between the two ends. This CDR3 has 13 residues. CDR3 in DNA: TGCAGTGCTAGAGGAGGCGGGATTGATACGCAGTATTTT. This gives the protein CSARGGGIDTQYF.

This clonotype was seen more than once but under ten times. The rearrangement uses TRBV20-1 and TRBJ1-4; 7 nucleotides match TRBD1. Germline loops: CDR1 DFQATT, CDR2 SNEGSKA (reference sequence). Germline trimming cut 1 base from V and 6 bases from J; bases unmatched to any gene: 5. The CDR3 has 14 amino acids. In DNA, the CDR3 is TGCAGTGCTAGAGCTGGAGGGGGCTATGAAAAACTGTTTTTT. This sequence encodes CSARAGGGYEKLFF.

This clonotype was seen more than once but under ten times. This chain links TRBV7-8 with TRBJ2-3; 15 nucleotides align to TRBD2. This CDR3 has 20 amino acids. After removal of 1 base from V and 2 bases from J, the junction contained 10 bases not matched to a gene. The germline gives CDR1 SGHVS, CDR2 FQNEAQ. CDR3 sequence (DNA): TGTGCCAGCAGCTTAGAAAGAGGGACTAGCGGGAGGAAGTCCACAGATACGCAGTATTTT. It codes for CASSLERGTSGRKSTDTQYF.

This clonotype was found many times. The V and J genes are TRBV6-6 and TRBJ1-1; possible D gene TRBD1, 5 bases. This CDR3 contains 14 residues. Looked up from germline, CDR1 is MNHNY and CDR2 is SVGAGI (reference sequence). Trimming left V 8 bases short and J 0 bases short, with 13 bases between. The chain's CDR3 is CASWSWDLNTEAFF. CDR3 DNA sequence: TGTGCCAGCTGGTCGTGGGACTTGAACACTGAAGCTTTCTTT.

In this sample, this clonotype turned up a few times. The chain carries TRBV7-3 and TRBJ1-2; maybe TRBD1 (6 bases). Between the trimmed V and J ends, which lost 0 bases and 0 bases, there was a span of 14 bases. This CDR3 has 17 residues. Germline values: CDR1 SGHTA, CDR2 FQGTGA. The CDR3 here is CASSLTAGALANYGYTF. The CDR3 DNA reads TGTGCCAGCAGCTTAACTGCAGGGGCATTAGCTAACTATGGCTACACCTTC.